Below are 27 T cell receptor beta chains sequenced from a single sample in a study of blood T cell repertoires in COVID-19. Repertoires were generated with immunoSEQ multiplex PCR, while TCRdb's copy carries only in-frame clones and drops some. The sample shows 250,000 to 350,000 clones, about 88% of them seen only once. Sequencing was performed on PBMCs or T cells enriched from blood (not recorded which). The origin of the receptors is a woman between 50 and 59 years old who had recovered from COVID-19.

The chain joins TRBV30 to TRBJ2-3, with D possibly matching TRBD2 (5 bases). The CDR3 covers 14 residues. Per the germline V gene, CDR1 is GTSNPN and CDR2 is SVGIG (reference sequence). Trimming took 0 bases from V and 0 from J, leaving 7 bases between them. The CDR3 nucleotides read TGTGCCTGGAGTGTAGGCGGGAGCACAGATACGCAGTATTTT. It is translated as CAWSVGGSTDTQYF.

The chain couples TRBV6-2 or TRBV6-3 to TRBJ1-3; D gene unclear. CDR3 size: 14 residues. V was cut by 2 bases and J by 0 bases, with 5 bases left in between. The germline CDR1 and CDR2 sequences are MNHEY and SVGEGT. The CDR3 reads CASSYEYSGNTIYF. The DNA for the CDR3 is TGTGCCAGCAGTTACGAGTACTCTGGAAACACCATATATTTT.

This clone was detected only once. The rearrangement links TRBV5-1 to TRBJ2-5, with 14 bases aligning to TRBD2. The germline CDR1 and CDR2 sequences are SGHRS and YFSETQ. With V trimmed by 4 bases and J by 4 bases, 6 bases remained unmatched. The CDR3 covers 16 residues. CDR3 DNA sequence: TGCGCCAGCAGCCCCGGGACTAGCGGGAGTGGAGAGACCCAGTACTTC. Protein: CASSPGTSGSGETQYF.

The gene calls are TRBV5-6 and TRBJ2-7, with a tentative D call TRBD1 (5 bases). V dropped 4 bases and J dropped 0 bases, with 8 bases sitting between them. From germline, CDR1 is SGHDT and CDR2 YYEEEE. The CDR3 has 13 residues. CDR3 nucleotides: TGTGCCAGCAGCCGACAGCGCTCCTACGAGCAGTACTTC. It translates to CASSRQRSYEQYF.

The J gene is TRBJ1-4, the V gene TRBV7-9; 7 positions agree with TRBD1. V dropped 5 bases and J dropped 4; count of bases not matched to a gene: 4. Germline V CDR1 and CDR2: SEHNR, FQNEAQ (reference sequence). This CDR3 spans 14 amino acids. Written as DNA, the CDR3 is TGTGCCAGCAGCACACAGGGGAATAATGAAAAACTGTTTTTT. Translating it yields CASSTQGNNEKLFF.

This clone was picked up one time. The genes are TRBV18 and TRBJ1-1; maybe TRBD1 (5 bases). The CDR3 totals 14 residues. Germline V lookup: CDR1 KGHSH, CDR2 LQKENI. V lost 3 bases to trimming and J lost 3 bases, with 11 bases between them. In DNA form, the CDR3 reads TGTGCCAGCTCACCTACCCGGGGGGACACTGAAGCTTTCTTT. This codes for CASSPTRGDTEAFF.

The V gene is TRBV2, the J gene TRBJ1-6; 7 bases match TRBD1. Germline V CDR1 and CDR2: SNHLY, FYNNEI. The CDR3 is 13 amino acids. With V trimmed by 2 bases and J by 10 bases, 2 bases remained unmatched. In DNA, the CDR3 is TGTGCCAGCAGTGAAAACAGGGGCTCACCCCTCCACTTT. Its translation: CASSENRGSPLHF.

The genes are TRBV4-2 and TRBJ2-1; 7 bases map to TRBD1. J was trimmed by 3 bases and V by 4 bases; bases with no gene match: 9. CDR1 and CDR2 from the germline V gene are LGHNA and YNFKEQ. The CDR3 has 16 residues. The CDR3 region has the DNA TGTGCCAGCAGCCCCGAGGGGGCGGGTTACTACAATGAGCAGTTCTTC. Protein: CASSPEGAGYYNEQFF.

J is TRBJ1-5 and V is TRBV6-2 or TRBV6-3; D ambiguous. Germline CDR1 is MNHEY and CDR2 is SVGEGT. The CDR3 spans 13 residues. The ends were cut back, 0 bases at V and 5 bases at J, with 5 bases in the middle. The CDR3 loop reads CASSYSTDQPQHF. As DNA, the CDR3 is TGTGCCAGCAGTTACTCAACGGATCAGCCCCAGCATTTT.

The chain recombines TRBV14 with TRBJ1-1, with D tentatively TRBD1 (5 bases). This CDR3 has 14 amino acids. Germline V gene data show CDR1 as SGHDN and CDR2 as FVKESK. Trimming cost V 2 bases and J 1 base, with 8 bases left between them. CDR3 sequence: CASSQFGANTEAFF. The CDR3 nucleotides are TGTGCCAGCAGCCAATTTGGGGCGAACACTGAAGCTTTCTTT.

The CDR3 nucleotides are TGTGCCAGCAGCTTAGGACCTGGTGGAGGAGGAGTAGGGTCTTATGGCTACACCTTC. Translated: CASSLGPGGGGVGSYGYTF. V usage is TRBV11-2 and J usage is TRBJ1-2, with D hard to call. The CDR3 totals 19 residues. V lost 1 base and J 5 bases, leaving 26 bases between the germline ends. The germline CDR1 and CDR2 sequences are SGHAT and FQNNGV.

The chain has TRBV21-1 and TRBJ1-1; the DNA was not used to check the table's D call, TRBD1. TRBV21-1 is listed as a pseudogene. The CDR3 consists of 21 residues. CDR3 DNA: TGTGCCAGCAGCAAAGTAGTAATTCAGGGACAGGGTCAATACATGAACACTGAAGCTTTCTTT. Protein product: CASSKVVIQGQGQYMNTEAFF.

V and J are TRBV7-9 and TRBJ1-1, with D unresolved. The CDR3 covers 12 residues. The ends were cut back, 3 bases at V and 5 bases at J, with 7 bases in the middle. Germline CDR1 SEHNR, CDR2 FQNEAQ (reference sequence). The CDR3 nucleotides read TGTGCCAGCAGCTTGTCGGGGACTGAAGCTTTCTTT. Residues: CASSLSGTEAFF.

V and J are TRBV4-3 and TRBJ1-1; D gene unclear. V was trimmed by 0 bases and J by 8 bases, leaving 13 bases between them. The CDR3 runs to 14 residues. The V gene's germline CDR1 is LGHNA and CDR2 YSLEER. CDR3 nucleotide sequence: TGCGCCAGCAGCCAAGAACCCGCAGGTCGGGAAGCTTTCTTT. Translating gives CASSQEPAGREAFF.

Comment on this clone: The junction departs from the called germline gene at one end, perhaps through a read error. The chain joins TRBV5-4 to TRBJ1-2; 12 nucleotides line up with TRBD1. The CDR3 has 13 amino acids. Germline values: CDR1 SGHNT, CDR2 YYREEE (reference sequence). CDR3 loop: CASSFTGTGGSHF. The CDR3 DNA follows: TGTGCCAGCAGCTTTACCGGGACAGGGGGCTCCCACTTC.

In its sample, this clone was seen once. Other DNA sequences in the same sample also yield this CDR3. This sequence joins TRBV3-1 (or the pseudogene TRBV3-2) and TRBJ1-5; maybe TRBD1 (6 bases). Trimming removed 1 base at V and 1 base at J, with 14 bases between. Germline CDR1 LGHDT, CDR2 YNNKEL (reference sequence). CDR3 length equals 17 residues. The CDR3 sequence is CASSQGGQGSSNQPQHF. The DNA of the CDR3 is TGTGCCAGCAGCCAAGGGGGGCAGGGGTCGAGCAATCAGCCCCAGCATTTT.

The rearrangement uses TRBV3-1 (or the pseudogene TRBV3-2) and TRBJ2-7; D might be TRBD2 (5 bases). V was cut by 4 bases and J by 6 bases, with 13 bases left in between. Germline V CDR1 and CDR2: LGHDT, YNNKEL (reference sequence). The CDR3 runs to 13 residues. The CDR3 is CASSRLGSREQYF. CDR3 bases: TGTGCCAGCAGCCGCCTGGGGAGCCGCGAGCAGTACTTC.

This clone appeared a single time. CDR3 nucleotide sequence: TGTGCCAGCACCCAGGGACTAGCGGGAGTCGCCGGGGAGCTGTTTTTT. Amino acid sequence: CASTQGLAGVAGELFF. V gene TRBV27 combines with J gene TRBJ2-2; 14 nucleotides match TRBD2. Germline CDR1 MNHEY, CDR2 SMNVEV (reference sequence). The CDR3 runs to 16 residues. J gave up 6 bases and V 7 bases, and 7 bases lay outside the gene matches.

The CDR3 nucleotides are TGTGCCAGCAGCTTATCGGGAGGGAATGAGCAGTTCTTC. Translating gives CASSLSGGNEQFF. V and J are TRBV7-3 and TRBJ2-1, with TRBD2 matching over 8 bases. The V gene's germline CDR1 is SGHTA and CDR2 FQGTGA. V lost 2 bases to trimming and J lost 7 bases; unmatched junction nucleotides: 1. The CDR3 runs 13 residues. The full variable domain, rest sourced from reference TRBV7-3 and TRBJ2-1, is GAGVSQTPSNKVTEKGKYVELRCDPISGHTALYWYRQSLGQGPEFLIYFQGTGAADDSGLPNDRFFAVRPEGSVSTLKIQRTERGDSAVYLCASSLSGGNEQFFGPGTRLTVL.

The V gene is TRBV28, the J gene TRBJ2-7; the match to TRBD1 covers 9 bases. The CDR3 is made up of 14 amino acids. Germline trimming cut 6 bases from V and 6 bases from J; bases unmatched to any gene: 9. CDR1 is MDHEN, CDR2 SYDVKM, per germline. Written as DNA, the CDR3 is TGTGCCAGCAGGCGACAGGGGGGCCCGGGCGAGCAGTACTTC. Protein sequence: CASRRQGGPGEQYF.

V usage is TRBV7-6 and J usage is TRBJ1-1; D call uncertain. This CDR3 contains 15 residues. The V end lost 1 base, the J end lost 1 base, and 10 bases lay between the germline ends. Germline assignment: CDR1 SGHVS and CDR2 FNYEAQ. Written as DNA, the CDR3 is TGTGCCAGCAGCTTAGTTGACACTTGGAACACTGAAGCTTTCTTT. This sequence encodes CASSLVDTWNTEAFF.

The V call is TRBV11-2, the J call TRBJ2-3; 12 bases are shared with TRBD2. Trimming removed 6 bases from V and 7 bases from J; junction bases left unmatched: 11. Germline values: CDR1 SGHAT, CDR2 FQNNGV. CDR3 size: 16 residues. CDR3 amino acids: CASSQPRTSGIYTQYF. The DNA for the CDR3 is TGTGCCAGCAGTCAACCCCGGACTAGCGGGATTTATACGCAGTATTTT.

Comment on this clone: An end of the junction differs from the germline gene, which may be a read error. V and J are TRBV5-6 and TRBJ1-2; D unclear. Germline CDR1 reads SGHDT; CDR2 reads YYEEEE. This CDR3 region has 14 residues. The CDR3 is CASTLAGGGQGYTF. CDR3 DNA: TGTGCCAGCACCTTGGCAGGAGGAGGCCAAGGCTACACCTTC.

This chain uses TRBV19 with TRBJ2-5; 7 positions agree with TRBD1. Germline V gives CDR1 LNHDA, CDR2 SQIVND (reference sequence). The CDR3 is 15 amino acids. The V segment lost 4 bases and the J segment 0 bases; nucleotides outside the gene matches: 5. CDR3 sequence reads: CASSKDGTDQETQYF. The CDR3 bases are TGTGCCAGTAGTAAGGACGGGACAGACCAAGAGACCCAGTACTTC.

J is TRBJ2-3 and V is TRBV7-2, with 10 positions matching TRBD2. The germline CDR1 and CDR2 sequences are SGHTA and FQGNSA. Trimming removed 1 base from V and 0 bases from J; junction bases left unmatched: 1. This CDR3 contains 16 residues. The CDR3 is CASSLVAGGSTDTQYF. CDR3 DNA sequence: TGTGCCAGCAGCTTAGTAGCGGGGGGCAGCACAGATACGCAGTATTTT.

A single count supports this clone. The rearrangement uses TRBV12-5 and TRBJ2-3; 8 nucleotides match TRBD2. The CDR3 spans 14 residues. From germline, CDR1 is LGHNT and CDR2 FRNRAP. After removal of 2 bases from V and 8 bases from J, the junction contained 6 bases not matched to a gene. This chain's CDR3 is CASGLSGSLVTQYF. The CDR3 nucleotides read TGTGCTAGTGGTTTGAGCGGGAGTTTGGTTACGCAGTATTTT.

This CDR3 is CASSQGVRDEQYF. In DNA, the CDR3 is TGTGCCAGCAGCCAAGGAGTGCGCGACGAGCAGTACTTC. This chain uses TRBV14 with TRBJ2-7; the D is unclear. The germline V gene has CDR1 SGHDN and CDR2 FVKESK. The CDR3 is 13 residues long. V was trimmed by 1 base and J by 5 bases, leaving 9 bases between them.